A selection of T cell receptor beta chains follows, all from one sample in a study of beta chain features in type 1 diabetes. Using immunoSEQ multiplex PCR, the repertoire was profiled, and TCRdb retains in-frame clones only, with some absent. The sample has 300,000 or so clones; approximately 8% are singletons. Sequenced: central memory CD4+ T cells from blood. Receptors originate from a woman in her late teens or twenties in good health. Each CDR3 is given with its conserved first and last residue. A D gene is named only where the DNA matches it firmly. Some rows have no size entry. The others give once, few or many, or a class for an expanded clone.

d_gene: TRBD2; j_gene: TRBJ2-1; v_gene: TRBV5-6; abundance: -; CDR3aa: CASSPIAGESYNEQFF; CDR3nt: TGTGCCAGCAGCCCTATAGCGGGAGAATCCTACAATGAGCAGTTCTTC
d_gene: -; j_gene: TRBJ1-5; v_gene: TRBV6-6; abundance: -; CDR3aa: CASSDRDVSNQPQHF; CDR3nt: TGTGCCAGCAGTGACCGGGACGTGAGCAATCAGCCCCAGCATTTT
d_gene: -; j_gene: TRBJ1-5; v_gene: TRBV28; abundance: -; CDR3aa: CASSLIGARQPQHF; CDR3nt: TGTGCCAGCAGTTTGATAGGGGCAAGGCAGCCCCAGCATTTT
d_gene: -; j_gene: TRBJ2-7; v_gene: TRBV28; abundance: few; CDR3aa: CASSTQLGQYF; CDR3nt: TGTGCCAGCAGCACTCAACTAGGACAGTACTTC
d_gene: TRBD2; j_gene: TRBJ2-1; v_gene: TRBV9; abundance: many; CDR3aa: CASSVGGSVGNEQFF; CDR3nt: TGTGCCAGCAGCGTGGGCGGGAGTGTTGGCAATGAGCAGTTCTTC
d_gene: -; j_gene: TRBJ2-7; v_gene: TRBV29-1; abundance: once; CDR3aa: CSVLTDPSYEQYF; CDR3nt: TGCAGCGTTCTAACAGACCCCTCCTACGAGCAGTACTTC
d_gene: TRBD1; j_gene: TRBJ1-5; v_gene: TRBV6-1; abundance: -; CDR3aa: CASSTRTGGNQPQHF; CDR3nt: TGTGCCAGCAGTACGAGGACAGGGGGCAATCAGCCCCAGCATTTT
d_gene: TRBD1; j_gene: TRBJ2-7; v_gene: TRBV7-2; abundance: many; CDR3aa: CASSPDRVRREQYF; CDR3nt: TGTGCCAGCAGCCCGGACAGGGTTCGTCGCGAGCAGTACTTC
d_gene: -; j_gene: TRBJ2-5; v_gene: TRBV4-1; abundance: few; CDR3aa: CASSQGGLGYENQYF; CDR3nt: TGCGCCAGCAGCCAAGGTGGGCTCGGATACGAAAACCAGTACTTC
d_gene: -; j_gene: TRBJ2-2; v_gene: TRBV6-1; abundance: few; CDR3aa: CASSGPAVPNTGELFF; CDR3nt: TGTGCCAGCAGTGGCCCCGCGGTCCCGAACACCGGGGAGCTGTTTTTT
d_gene: TRBD1; j_gene: TRBJ1-1; v_gene: TRBV19; abundance: few; CDR3aa: CASSMGDRGLAEAFF; CDR3nt: TGTGCCAGTAGTATGGGGGACAGGGGTTTGGCTGAAGCTTTCTTT
d_gene: TRBD2; j_gene: TRBJ2-7; v_gene: TRBV7-2; abundance: -; CDR3aa: CASTYGPSGNYEQYF; CDR3nt: TGTGCCAGCACCTACGGCCCTAGCGGCAACTACGAGCAGTACTTC
d_gene: -; j_gene: TRBJ1-4; v_gene: TRBV11-2; abundance: -; CDR3aa: CASSLVREKLFF; CDR3nt: TGTGCCAGCAGCTTAGTCCGTGAAAAACTGTTTTTT
d_gene: TRBD2; j_gene: TRBJ2-1; v_gene: TRBV4-3; abundance: few; CDR3aa: CASSQDSASGSLGEQFF; CDR3nt: TGCGCCAGCAGCCAAGATTCGGCTAGCGGGAGCCTAGGTGAGCAGTTCTTC
d_gene: TRBD2; j_gene: TRBJ2-3; v_gene: TRBV6-5; abundance: few; CDR3aa: CASTQGSGRSDTQYF; CDR3nt: TGTGCCAGCACTCAAGGTAGCGGGAGGTCAGATACGCAGTATTTT
d_gene: TRBD2; j_gene: TRBJ2-3; v_gene: TRBV7-9; abundance: -; CDR3aa: CASSLWTSGRGDTQYF; CDR3nt: TGTGCCAGCAGCCTCTGGACTAGCGGGAGGGGAGATACGCAGTATTTT
d_gene: TRBD2; j_gene: TRBJ2-1; v_gene: TRBV20-1; abundance: few; CDR3aa: CSGGGYNEQFF; CDR3nt: TGCAGCGGCGGGGGGTACAATGAGCAGTTCTTC
d_gene: -; j_gene: TRBJ2-1; v_gene: TRBV7-2; abundance: few; CDR3aa: CASSAHLEGYEQFF; CDR3nt: TGTGCCAGCAGCGCCCATCTAGAGGGGTATGAGCAGTTCTTC
d_gene: TRBD2; j_gene: TRBJ2-1; v_gene: TRBV5-1; abundance: few; CDR3aa: CASSPSGSSYNEQFF; CDR3nt: TGCGCCAGCAGTCCCAGCGGGAGCTCCTACAATGAGCAGTTCTTC
d_gene: TRBD1; j_gene: TRBJ2-2; v_gene: TRBV9; abundance: -; CDR3aa: CASSARQGAGELFF; CDR3nt: TGTGCCAGCAGCGCTCGACAGGGTGCCGGGGAGCTGTTTTTT
d_gene: TRBD1; j_gene: TRBJ2-7; v_gene: TRBV4-2; abundance: -; CDR3aa: CASSQRDRGLYEQYF; CDR3nt: TGTGCCAGCAGCCAACGGGACAGGGGGCTCTACGAGCAGTACTTC
d_gene: -; j_gene: TRBJ1-3; v_gene: TRBV11-2; abundance: few; CDR3aa: CASSAAGHTGNTIYF; CDR3nt: TGTGCCAGCAGCGCCGCAGGGCACACTGGAAACACCATATATTTT
d_gene: -; j_gene: TRBJ2-5; v_gene: TRBV5-5; abundance: -; CDR3aa: CASSRNQDQETQYF; CDR3nt: TGTGCCAGCAGCCGAAACCAGGACCAAGAGACCCAGTACTTC
d_gene: -; j_gene: TRBJ1-2; v_gene: TRBV19; abundance: -; CDR3aa: CASSWDSYSYGYTF; CDR3nt: TGTGCCAGTAGTTGGGACTCCTATAGCTATGGCTACACCTTC
d_gene: -; j_gene: TRBJ2-6; v_gene: TRBV29-1; abundance: few; CDR3aa: CSVQGTGANVLTF; CDR3nt: TGCAGCGTTCAGGGGACTGGGGCCAACGTCCTGACTTTC
d_gene: -; j_gene: TRBJ1-5; v_gene: TRBV19; abundance: few; CDR3aa: CASRRTAGGNQPQHF; CDR3nt: TGTGCCAGTAGAAGGACAGCCGGGGGCAATCAGCCCCAGCATTTT
d_gene: -; j_gene: TRBJ2-3; v_gene: TRBV7-9; abundance: -; CDR3aa: CASSSSSVTDTQYF; CDR3nt: TGTGCCAGCAGCTCATCTAGCGTCACAGATACGCAGTATTTT
d_gene: -; j_gene: TRBJ2-3; v_gene: TRBV29-1; abundance: few; CDR3aa: CSGTATDTQYF; CDR3nt: TGCAGCGGGACAGCTACAGATACGCAGTATTTT
d_gene: -; j_gene: TRBJ1-3; v_gene: TRBV9; abundance: -; CDR3aa: CASSPSSRISGNTIYF; CDR3nt: TGTGCCAGCAGCCCCTCGAGTCGGATCTCTGGAAACACCATATATTTT
d_gene: -; j_gene: TRBJ1-5; v_gene: TRBV19; abundance: -; CDR3aa: CASTSWEKDAVNQPQHF; CDR3nt: TGTGCCAGTACCTCCTGGGAAAAGGACGCCGTTAATCAGCCCCAGCATTTT
d_gene: -; j_gene: TRBJ2-2; v_gene: TRBV7-2; abundance: few; CDR3aa: CASSLTWSANTGELFF; CDR3nt: TGTGCCAGCAGCTTAACCTGGTCGGCAAACACCGGGGAGCTGTTTTTT
d_gene: TRBD1; j_gene: TRBJ2-7; v_gene: TRBV10-3; abundance: -; CDR3aa: CAIRPGTGIYEQYF; CDR3nt: TGTGCCATCAGGCCCGGGACAGGGATCTACGAGCAGTACTTC
d_gene: -; j_gene: TRBJ2-7; v_gene: TRBV7-9; abundance: many; CDR3aa: CASSFQARRFYEQYF; CDR3nt: TGTGCCAGCAGCTTCCAGGCTAGAAGGTTCTACGAGCAGTACTTC
d_gene: -; j_gene: TRBJ2-7; v_gene: TRBV13; abundance: few; CDR3aa: CASSDSPGKQYF; CDR3nt: TGTGCCAGCAGCGACTCCCCCGGAAAACAGTACTTC
d_gene: -; j_gene: TRBJ1-3; v_gene: TRBV6-5; abundance: few; CDR3aa: CASSSASGNTIYF; CDR3nt: TGTGCCAGCAGTTCGGCTTCTGGAAACACCATATATTTT
d_gene: -; j_gene: TRBJ2-1; v_gene: TRBV4-2; abundance: -; CDR3aa: CASSQVTRVHEQFF; CDR3nt: TGTGCCAGCAGCCAAGTGACTAGGGTCCATGAGCAGTTCTTC
d_gene: -; j_gene: TRBJ2-1; v_gene: TRBV14; abundance: few; CDR3aa: CASSQGRRGEQFF; CDR3nt: TGTGCCAGCAGCCAAGGGAGAAGAGGTGAGCAGTTCTTC
d_gene: -; j_gene: TRBJ1-5; v_gene: TRBV18; abundance: many; CDR3aa: CASSPAGGPQHF; CDR3nt: TGTGCCAGCTCACCAGCAGGCGGGCCCCAGCATTTT
d_gene: -; j_gene: TRBJ2-2; v_gene: TRBV5-8; abundance: few; CDR3aa: CASSSGLHTGELFF; CDR3nt: TGTGCCAGCAGCTCCGGACTACACACCGGGGAGCTGTTTTTT